The 6 T cell receptor beta chains given below trace back to one sample, sequenced in a study of immune characterization of retroperitoneal liposarcoma. TCRdb independently ran MiXCR on the PCR reads; one entry per CDR3 protein. This sample has about 3,200 distinct CDR3 sequences, with about 46% found just once. Sample: tumor tissue. These receptors were obtained from a male donor with retroperitoneal liposarcoma.

CDR3 protein: CATRTPTGRGGNEQYF. The CDR3 DNA reads TGTGCCACAAGGACTCCGACAGGGAGGGGAGGCAATGAGCAGTACTTC. The rearrangement uses TRBV10-3 and TRBJ2-5, with D perhaps being TRBD1 or TRBD2 (7 bases each). This CDR3 has 16 amino acids. CDR1 is ENHRY and CDR2 is SYGVKD in the germline V gene. V was cut by 10 bases and J by 11 bases, with 32 bases left in between.

Remarks on this clonotype: Given a much more abundant clone one base away, this may be a read error. The gene calls are TRBV6-5 and TRBJ2-7; no definite D call. CDR3 length equals 16 residues. Germline values: CDR1 MNHEY, CDR2 SVGAGI. CDR3 nucleotides: TGTGCCAACAGTTACTCTGCCGGCCCACCCTCCTACGAGCAGTACTTC. Amino acids: CANSYSAGPPSYEQYF.

This clonotype has a handful of counts. V usage is TRBV6-1 and J usage is TRBJ2-1, with 10 bases fitting TRBD1. With V trimmed by 4 bases and J by 15 bases, 9 bases remained unmatched. Germline assignment: CDR1 MNHNS and CDR2 SASEGT. The CDR3 covers 13 residues. The CDR3 sequence: CASSGEFRDRGFF. The CDR3 DNA is TGTGCCAGCAGTGGAGAGTTCCGGGACAGGGGGTTCTTC.

V gene TRBV10-2 combines with J gene TRBJ2-2; TRBD2 matches 10 bases. The CDR3 runs to 16 residues. Trimming removed 5 bases from V and 2 bases from J; junction bases left unmatched: 5. CDR1 is WSHSY and CDR2 is SAAADI in the germline V gene. CDR3 sequence (DNA): TGCGCCAGCAGTTGGACTAGCGGTCTAAACACCGGGGAGCTGTTTTTT. Protein sequence: CASSWTSGLNTGELFF.

This clonotype was seen more than once but under ten times. The chain joins TRBV6-1 to TRBJ2-5; 9 bases are a match to TRBD1. The trim removed 7 bases at V and 2 bases at J, leaving 5 bases unmatched. Germline V lookup: CDR1 MNHNS, CDR2 SASEGT. The CDR3 extends over 14 amino acids. DNA for the CDR3: TGTGCCAGCACCCCGGACAGGGGACAAGAGACCCAGTACTTC. Its protein product is CASTPDRGQETQYF.

The chain carries TRBV7-8 and TRBJ2-1; D uncertain. V was trimmed by 8 bases and J by 7 bases, leaving 12 bases between them. The CDR3 has 12 amino acids. In germline, CDR1 is SGHVS, CDR2 FQNEAQ. The DNA for the CDR3 is TGTGCCAGCTTAGATGGTGTGAATGAGCAGTTCTTC. Its protein product is CASLDGVNEQFF.